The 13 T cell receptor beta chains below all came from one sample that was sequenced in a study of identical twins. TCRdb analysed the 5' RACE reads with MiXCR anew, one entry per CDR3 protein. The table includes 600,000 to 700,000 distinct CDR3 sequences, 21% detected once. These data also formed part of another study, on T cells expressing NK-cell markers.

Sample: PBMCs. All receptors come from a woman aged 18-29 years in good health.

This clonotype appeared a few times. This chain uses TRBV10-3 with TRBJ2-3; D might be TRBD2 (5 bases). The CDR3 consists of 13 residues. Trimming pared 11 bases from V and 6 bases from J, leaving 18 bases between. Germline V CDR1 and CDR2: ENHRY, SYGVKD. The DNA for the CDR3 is TGTGCCTTCGGTGTCGGGAATAGGGATACGCAGTATTTT. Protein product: CAFGVGNRDTQYF.

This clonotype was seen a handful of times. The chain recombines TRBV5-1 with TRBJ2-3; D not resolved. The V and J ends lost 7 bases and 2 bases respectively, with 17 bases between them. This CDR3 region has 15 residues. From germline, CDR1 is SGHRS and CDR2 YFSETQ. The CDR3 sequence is CASVLSQPLTDTQYF. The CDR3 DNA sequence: TGCGCCAGCGTGCTGTCCCAACCTCTCACAGATACGCAGTATTTT.

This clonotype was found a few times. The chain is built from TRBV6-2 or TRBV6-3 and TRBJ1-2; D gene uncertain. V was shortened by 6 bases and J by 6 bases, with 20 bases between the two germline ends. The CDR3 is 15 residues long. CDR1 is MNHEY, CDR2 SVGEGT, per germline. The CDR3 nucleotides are TGTGCCAGCAGCCCACCGGGGAGTTGGAGTGATGGCTACACCTTC. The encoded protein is CASSPPGSWSDGYTF.

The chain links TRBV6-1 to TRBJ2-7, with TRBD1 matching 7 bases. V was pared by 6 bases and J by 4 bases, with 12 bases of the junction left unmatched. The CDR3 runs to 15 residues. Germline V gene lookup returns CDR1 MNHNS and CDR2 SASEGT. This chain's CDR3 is CASRSTTGFGYEQYF. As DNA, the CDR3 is TGTGCCAGCAGGTCTACGACAGGGTTTGGGTACGAGCAGTACTTC.

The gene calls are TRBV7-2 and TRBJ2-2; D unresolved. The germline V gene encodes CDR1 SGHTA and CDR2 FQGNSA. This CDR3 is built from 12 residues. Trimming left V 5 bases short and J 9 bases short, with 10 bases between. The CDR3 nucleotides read TGTGCCAGCAGCCTCGGCATATGGGAGCTGTTTTTT. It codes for CASSLGIWELFF.

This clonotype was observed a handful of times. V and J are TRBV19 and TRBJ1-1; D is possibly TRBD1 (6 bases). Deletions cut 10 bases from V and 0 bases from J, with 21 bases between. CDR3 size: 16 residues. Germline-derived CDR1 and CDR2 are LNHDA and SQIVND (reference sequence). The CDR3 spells CATTPGHTSLNTEAFF. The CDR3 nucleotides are TGTGCCACTACCCCGGGACATACCTCCTTGAACACTGAAGCTTTCTTT. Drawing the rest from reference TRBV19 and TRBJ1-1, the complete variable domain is DGGITQSPKYLFRKEGQNVTLSCEQNLNHDAMYWYRQDPGQGLRLIYYSQIVNDFQKGDIAEGYSVSREKKESFPLTVTSAQKNPTAFYLCATTPGHTSLNTEAFFGQGTRLTVV.

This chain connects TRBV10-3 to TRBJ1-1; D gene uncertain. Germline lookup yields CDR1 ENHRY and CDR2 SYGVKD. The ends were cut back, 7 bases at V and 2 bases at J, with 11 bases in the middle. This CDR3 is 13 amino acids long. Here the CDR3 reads CAITPTLNTEAFF. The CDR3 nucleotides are TGTGCCATCACCCCCACCTTAAACACTGAAGCTTTCTTT.

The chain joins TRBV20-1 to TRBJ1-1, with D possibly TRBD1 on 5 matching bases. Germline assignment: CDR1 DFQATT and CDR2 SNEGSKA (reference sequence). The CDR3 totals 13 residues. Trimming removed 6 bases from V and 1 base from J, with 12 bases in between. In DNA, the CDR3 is TGCAGTGCCTCGGGGGGGAAGAACACTGAAGCTTTCTTT. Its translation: CSASGGKNTEAFF.

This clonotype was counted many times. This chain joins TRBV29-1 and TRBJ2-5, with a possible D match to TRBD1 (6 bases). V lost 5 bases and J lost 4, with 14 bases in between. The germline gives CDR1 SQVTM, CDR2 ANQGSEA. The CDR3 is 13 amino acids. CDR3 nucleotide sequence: TGCAGCGTTTCACAGGGAGATCGAGAGACCCAGTACTTC. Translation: CSVSQGDRETQYF.

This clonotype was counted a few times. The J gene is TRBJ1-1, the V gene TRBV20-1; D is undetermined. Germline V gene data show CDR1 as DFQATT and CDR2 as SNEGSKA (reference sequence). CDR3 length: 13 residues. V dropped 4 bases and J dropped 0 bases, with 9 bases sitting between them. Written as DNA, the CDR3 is TGCAGTGCTAATACAGCCTTGAACACTGAAGCTTTCTTT. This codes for CSANTALNTEAFF.

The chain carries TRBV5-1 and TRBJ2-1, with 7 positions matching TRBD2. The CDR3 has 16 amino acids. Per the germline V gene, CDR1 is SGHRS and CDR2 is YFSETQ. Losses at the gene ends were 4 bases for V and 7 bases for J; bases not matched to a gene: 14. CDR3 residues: CASSKGYSGIRNEQFF. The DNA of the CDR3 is TGCGCCAGCAGCAAGGGGTACAGCGGGATCAGAAATGAGCAGTTCTTC.

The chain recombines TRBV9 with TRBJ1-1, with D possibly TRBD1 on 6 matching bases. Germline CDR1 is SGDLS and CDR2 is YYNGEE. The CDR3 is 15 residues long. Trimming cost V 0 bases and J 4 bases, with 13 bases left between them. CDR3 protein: CASSVATGSGTEAFF. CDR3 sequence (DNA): TGTGCCAGCAGCGTAGCTACAGGGTCGGGCACTGAAGCTTTCTTT.

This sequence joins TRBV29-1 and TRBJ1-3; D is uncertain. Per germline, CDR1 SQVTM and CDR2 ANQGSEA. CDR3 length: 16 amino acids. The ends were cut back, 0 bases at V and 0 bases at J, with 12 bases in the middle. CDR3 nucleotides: TGCAGCGTTGAAGACGCGGAGACGTCCTCTGGAAACACCATATATTTT. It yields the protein CSVEDAETSSGNTIYF.